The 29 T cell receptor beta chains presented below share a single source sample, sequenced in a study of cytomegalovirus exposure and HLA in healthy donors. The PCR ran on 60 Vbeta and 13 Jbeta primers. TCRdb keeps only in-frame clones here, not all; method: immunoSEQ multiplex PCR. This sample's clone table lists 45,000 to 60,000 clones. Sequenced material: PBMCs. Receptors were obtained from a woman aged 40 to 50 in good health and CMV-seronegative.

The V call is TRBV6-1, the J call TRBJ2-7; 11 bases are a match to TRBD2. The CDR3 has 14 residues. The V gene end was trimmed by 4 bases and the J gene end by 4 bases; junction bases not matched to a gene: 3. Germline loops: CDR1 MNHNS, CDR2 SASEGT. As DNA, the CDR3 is TGTGCCAGCAGTGTAACTAGCGGGAGTTACGAGCAGTACTTC. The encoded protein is CASSVTSGSYEQYF.

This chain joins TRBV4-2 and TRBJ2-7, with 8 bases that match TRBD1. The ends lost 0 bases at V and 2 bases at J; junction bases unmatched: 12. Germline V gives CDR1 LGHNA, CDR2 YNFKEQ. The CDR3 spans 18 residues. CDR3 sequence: CASSQDLRGPGGAYEQYF. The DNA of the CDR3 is TGTGCCAGCAGCCAAGATCTGAGAGGCCCAGGGGGCGCCTACGAGCAGTACTTC.

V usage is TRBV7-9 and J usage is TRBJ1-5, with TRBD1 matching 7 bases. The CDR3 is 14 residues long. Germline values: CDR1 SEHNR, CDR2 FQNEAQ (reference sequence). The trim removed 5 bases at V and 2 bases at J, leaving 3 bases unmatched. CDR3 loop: CASSQDRGNQPQHF. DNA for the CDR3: TGTGCCAGCAGCCAAGACAGGGGCAATCAGCCCCAGCATTTT.

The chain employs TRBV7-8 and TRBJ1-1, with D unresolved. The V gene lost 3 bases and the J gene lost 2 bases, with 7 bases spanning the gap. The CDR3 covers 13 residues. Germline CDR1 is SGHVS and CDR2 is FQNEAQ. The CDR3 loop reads CASSFGRNTEAFF. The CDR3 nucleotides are TGTGCCAGCAGCTTTGGGAGAAACACTGAAGCTTTCTTT.

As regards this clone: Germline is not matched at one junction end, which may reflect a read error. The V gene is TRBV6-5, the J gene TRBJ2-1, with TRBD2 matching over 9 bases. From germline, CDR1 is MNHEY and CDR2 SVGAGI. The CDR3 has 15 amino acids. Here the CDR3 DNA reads TGTGCCAGCAGTCAAGGGACTAGCTCCGACAATGAGCAGTTCTTC. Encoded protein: CASSQGTSSDNEQFF.

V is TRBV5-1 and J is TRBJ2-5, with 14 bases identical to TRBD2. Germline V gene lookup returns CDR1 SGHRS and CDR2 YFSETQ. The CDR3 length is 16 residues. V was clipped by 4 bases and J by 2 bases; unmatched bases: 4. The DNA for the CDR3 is TGCGCCAGCAGCCAGGGACTAGCGGGGGAGCAAGAGACCCAGTACTTC. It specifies CASSQGLAGEQETQYF.

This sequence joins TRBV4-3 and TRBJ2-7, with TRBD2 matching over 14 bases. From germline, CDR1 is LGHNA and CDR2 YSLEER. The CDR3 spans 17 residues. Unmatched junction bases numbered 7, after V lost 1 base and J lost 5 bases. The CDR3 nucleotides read TGCGCCAGCAGCCAAGGACCGGGACTAGCGGGAGAGGACGAGCAGTACTTC. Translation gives CASSQGPGLAGEDEQYF.

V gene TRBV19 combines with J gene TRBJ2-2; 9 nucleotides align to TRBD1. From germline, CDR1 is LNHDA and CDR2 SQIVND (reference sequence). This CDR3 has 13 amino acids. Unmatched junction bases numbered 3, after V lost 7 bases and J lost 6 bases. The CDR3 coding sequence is TGTGCCAGTAAACGGACAGGGGCCGGGGAGCTGTTTTTT. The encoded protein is CASKRTGAGELFF.

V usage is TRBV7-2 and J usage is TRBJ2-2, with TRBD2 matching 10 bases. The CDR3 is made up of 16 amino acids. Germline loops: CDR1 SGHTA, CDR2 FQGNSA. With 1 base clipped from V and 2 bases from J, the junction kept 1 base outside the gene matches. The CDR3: CASSLVAGGNTGELFF. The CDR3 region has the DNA TGTGCCAGCAGCTTAGTAGCGGGAGGTAACACCGGGGAGCTGTTTTTT.

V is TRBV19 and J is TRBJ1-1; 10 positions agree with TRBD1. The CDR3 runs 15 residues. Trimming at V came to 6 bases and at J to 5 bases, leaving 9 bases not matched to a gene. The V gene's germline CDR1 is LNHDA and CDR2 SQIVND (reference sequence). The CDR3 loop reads CASSPEDRGYTEAFF. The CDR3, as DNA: TGTGCCAGTAGCCCCGAGGACAGGGGGTATACTGAAGCTTTCTTT. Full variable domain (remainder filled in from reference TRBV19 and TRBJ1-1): DGGITQSPKYLFRKEGQNVTLSCEQNLNHDAMYWYRQDPGQGLRLIYYSQIVNDFQKGDIAEGYSVSREKKESFPLTVTSAQKNPTAFYLCASSPEDRGYTEAFFGQGTRLTVV.

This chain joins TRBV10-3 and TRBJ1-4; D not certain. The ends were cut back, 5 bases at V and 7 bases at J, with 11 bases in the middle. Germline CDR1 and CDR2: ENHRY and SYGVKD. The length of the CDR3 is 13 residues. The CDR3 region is CAISPEVGEKLFF. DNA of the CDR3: TGTGCCATCAGTCCGGAGGTGGGTGAAAAACTGTTTTTT.

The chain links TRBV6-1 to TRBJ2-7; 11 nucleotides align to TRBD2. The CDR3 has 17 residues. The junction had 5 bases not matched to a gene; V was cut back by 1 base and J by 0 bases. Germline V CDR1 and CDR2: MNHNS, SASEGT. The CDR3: CASSEVLAGGTSYEQYF. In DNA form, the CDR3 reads TGTGCCAGCAGTGAAGTTCTAGCGGGAGGCACCTCCTACGAGCAGTACTTC.

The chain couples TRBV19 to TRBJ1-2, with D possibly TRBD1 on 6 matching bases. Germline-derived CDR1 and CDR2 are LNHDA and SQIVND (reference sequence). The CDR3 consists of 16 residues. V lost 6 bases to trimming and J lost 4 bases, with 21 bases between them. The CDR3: CASRTPRAGELYGYTF. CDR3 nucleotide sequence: TGTGCCAGTAGAACACCTAGGGCAGGGGAGCTCTATGGCTACACCTTC.

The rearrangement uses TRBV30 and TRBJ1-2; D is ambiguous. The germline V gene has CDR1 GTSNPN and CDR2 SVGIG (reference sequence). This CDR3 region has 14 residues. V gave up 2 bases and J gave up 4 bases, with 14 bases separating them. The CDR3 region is CAWSKVRLSYGYTF. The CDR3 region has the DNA TGTGCCTGGAGTAAGGTCCGACTTTCCTATGGCTACACCTTC.

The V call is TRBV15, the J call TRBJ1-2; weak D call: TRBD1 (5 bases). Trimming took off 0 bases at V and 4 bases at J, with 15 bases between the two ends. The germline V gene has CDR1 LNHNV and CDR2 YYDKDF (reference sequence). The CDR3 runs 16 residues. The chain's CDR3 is CATSRDLEGRSYGYTF. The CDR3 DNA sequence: TGTGCCACCAGCAGAGATCTGGAGGGGCGAAGCTATGGCTACACCTTC.

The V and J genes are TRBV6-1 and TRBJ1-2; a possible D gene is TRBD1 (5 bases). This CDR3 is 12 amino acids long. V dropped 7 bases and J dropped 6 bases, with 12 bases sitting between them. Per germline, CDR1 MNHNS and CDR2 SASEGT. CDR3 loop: CASTLGVDGYTF. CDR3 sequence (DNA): TGTGCCAGCACGCTAGGGGTTGATGGCTACACCTTC.

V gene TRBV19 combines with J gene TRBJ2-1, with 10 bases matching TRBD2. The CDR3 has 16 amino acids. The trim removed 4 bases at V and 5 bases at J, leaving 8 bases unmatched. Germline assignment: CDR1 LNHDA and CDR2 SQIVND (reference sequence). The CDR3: CASSTLLAGAHNEQFF. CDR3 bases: TGTGCCAGTAGTACCCTTCTAGCGGGAGCACACAATGAGCAGTTCTTC.

CDR3 bases: TGTGCCAGTAGACCCCTAGCGGGAGGGGCGCATGAGCAGTTCTTC. Translation gives CASRPLAGGAHEQFF. This rearrangement joins TRBV19 to TRBJ2-1, with 12 nucleotides matching TRBD2. The CDR3 has 15 residues. CDR1 and CDR2 (germline): LNHDA, SQIVND (reference sequence). With V trimmed by 6 bases and J by 8 bases, 8 bases remained unmatched.

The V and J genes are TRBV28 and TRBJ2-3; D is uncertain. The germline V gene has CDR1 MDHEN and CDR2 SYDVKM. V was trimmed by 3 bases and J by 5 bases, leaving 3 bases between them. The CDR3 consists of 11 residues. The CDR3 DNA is TGTGCCAGCAGTTTTCGAGATACGCAGTATTTT. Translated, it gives CASSFRDTQYF.

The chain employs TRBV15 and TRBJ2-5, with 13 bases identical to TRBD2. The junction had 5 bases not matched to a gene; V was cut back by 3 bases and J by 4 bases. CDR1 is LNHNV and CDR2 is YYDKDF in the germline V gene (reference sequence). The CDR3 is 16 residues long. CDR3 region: CATSSPLAGGRETQYF. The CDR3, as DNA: TGTGCCACCAGCAGCCCACTAGCGGGGGGGCGAGAGACCCAGTACTTC.

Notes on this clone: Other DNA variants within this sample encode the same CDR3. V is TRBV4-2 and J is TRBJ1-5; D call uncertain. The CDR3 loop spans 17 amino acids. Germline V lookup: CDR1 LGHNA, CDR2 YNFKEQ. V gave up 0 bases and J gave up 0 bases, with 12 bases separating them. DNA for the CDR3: TGTGCCAGCAGCCAAGATTGGGCACCATATAGCAATCAGCCCCAGCATTTT. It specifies CASSQDWAPYSNQPQHF.

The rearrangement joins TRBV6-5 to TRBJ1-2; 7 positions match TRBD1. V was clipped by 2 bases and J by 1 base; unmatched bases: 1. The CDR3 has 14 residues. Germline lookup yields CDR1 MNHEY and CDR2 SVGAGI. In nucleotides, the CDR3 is TGTGCCAGCAGTTACGACAGGGATAACTATGGCTACACCTTC. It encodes CASSYDRDNYGYTF.

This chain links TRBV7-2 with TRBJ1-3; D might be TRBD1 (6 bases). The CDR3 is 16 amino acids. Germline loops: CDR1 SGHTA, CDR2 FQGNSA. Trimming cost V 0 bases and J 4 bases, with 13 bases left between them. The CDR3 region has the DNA TGTGCCAGCAGCTTAGCCCCACAGGGTACCGGAAACACCATATATTTT. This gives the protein CASSLAPQGTGNTIYF.

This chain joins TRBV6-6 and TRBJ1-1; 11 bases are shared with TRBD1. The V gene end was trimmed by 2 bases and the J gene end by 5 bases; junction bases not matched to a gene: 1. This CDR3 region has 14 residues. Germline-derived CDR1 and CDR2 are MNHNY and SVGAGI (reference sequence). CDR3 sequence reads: CASSYGQGATEAFF. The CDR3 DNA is TGTGCCAGCAGTTACGGACAGGGGGCTACTGAAGCTTTCTTT.

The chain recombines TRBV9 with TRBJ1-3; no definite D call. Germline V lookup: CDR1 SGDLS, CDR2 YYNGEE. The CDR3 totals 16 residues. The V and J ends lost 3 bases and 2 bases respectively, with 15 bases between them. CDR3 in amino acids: CASSAFLAGTGNTIYF. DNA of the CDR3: TGTGCCAGCAGCGCCTTCCTGGCGGGGACTGGAAACACCATATATTTT.

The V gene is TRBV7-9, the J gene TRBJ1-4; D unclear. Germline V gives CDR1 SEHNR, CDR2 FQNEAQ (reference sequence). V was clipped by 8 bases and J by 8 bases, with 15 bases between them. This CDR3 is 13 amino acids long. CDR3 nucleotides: TGTGCCAGCGGATTGAGACTTGGGGAAAAACTGTTTTTT. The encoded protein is CASGLRLGEKLFF.

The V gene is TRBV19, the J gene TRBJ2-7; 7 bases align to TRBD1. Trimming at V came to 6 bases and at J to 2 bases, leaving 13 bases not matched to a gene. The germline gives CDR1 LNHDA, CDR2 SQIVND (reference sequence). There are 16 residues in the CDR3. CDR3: CASRGDRTGDPYEQYF. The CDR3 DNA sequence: TGTGCCAGTAGGGGGGATCGAACAGGGGACCCCTACGAGCAGTACTTC.

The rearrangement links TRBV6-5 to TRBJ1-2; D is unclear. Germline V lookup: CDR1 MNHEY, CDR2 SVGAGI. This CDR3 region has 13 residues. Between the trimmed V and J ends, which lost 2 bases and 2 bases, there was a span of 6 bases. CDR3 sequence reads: CASSYEFNYGYTF. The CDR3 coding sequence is TGTGCCAGCAGTTACGAGTTCAACTATGGCTACACCTTC.

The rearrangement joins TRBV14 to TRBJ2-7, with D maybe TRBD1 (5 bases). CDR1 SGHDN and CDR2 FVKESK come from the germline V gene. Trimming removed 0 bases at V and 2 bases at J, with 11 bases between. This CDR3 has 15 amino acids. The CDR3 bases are TGTGCCAGCAGCCAAGATTTAGACAGCGCCTACGAGCAGTACTTC. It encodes CASSQDLDSAYEQYF.